The 19 T cell receptor beta chains below come from one sample, sequenced in a study of T cell responses to AZD1222 COVID-19 vaccine. Sequencing used immunoSEQ multiplex PCR; TCRdb keeps in-frame clones, though not all of them. This sample has approximately 140,000 clones, with 93% found just once. The sequences come from peripheral blood, collected on day 0 of AZD1222 vaccination. These receptor sequences come from an adult in good health.

This CDR3 is CASSIATTLNEKLFF. For the CDR3, the DNA is TGTGCCAGTAGTATAGCAACGACCCTTAATGAAAAACTGTTTTTT. This chain joins TRBV19 and TRBJ1-4; no clear D gene. The V end lost 1 base, the J end lost 4 bases, and 10 bases lay between the germline ends. The CDR3 totals 15 residues. Per germline, CDR1 LNHDA and CDR2 SQIVND (reference sequence).

The chain employs TRBV6-6 and TRBJ1-1; 7 bases are shared with TRBD1. This CDR3 is built from 14 residues. From germline, CDR1 is MNHNY and CDR2 SVGAGI (reference sequence). V trimming: 7 bases; J trimming: 1 base; junction bases outside the gene matches: 6. Here the CDR3 DNA reads TGTGCCAGCATAAAGGGACAGTCGAACACTGAAGCTTTCTTT. Translating it yields CASIKGQSNTEAFF.

In its sample, this clone was seen once. The rearrangement joins TRBV7-2 to TRBJ2-2; tentatively, D is TRBD1 or TRBD2 (5 bases each). Germline assignment: CDR1 SGHTA and CDR2 FQGNSA. The CDR3 has 17 residues. Trimming took off 4 bases at V and 1 base at J, with 16 bases between the two ends. The CDR3 sequence: CASSSPPGAGNTGELFF. The DNA for the CDR3 is TGTGCCAGCAGCTCCCCCCCCGGGGCTGGGAACACCGGGGAGCTGTTTTTT.

The chain couples TRBV19 to TRBJ1-4; D unresolved. Trimming cost V 4 bases and J 7 bases, with 13 bases left between them. The CDR3 is 14 amino acids. Germline assignment: CDR1 LNHDA and CDR2 SQIVND (reference sequence). CDR3 amino acids: CASSNPGFSEKLFF. DNA for the CDR3: TGTGCCAGTAGTAATCCGGGGTTCAGTGAAAAACTGTTTTTT.

This clone appeared a single time. CDR3 residues: CASSAQLTEKLFF. The CDR3 nucleotides read TGCGCCAGCAGTGCCCAGCTAACTGAAAAACTGTTTTTT. This chain connects TRBV10-2 to TRBJ1-4; D is ambiguous. Germline-derived CDR1 and CDR2 are WSHSY and SAAADI. This CDR3 spans 13 amino acids. Between the trimmed V and J ends, which lost 4 bases and 7 bases, there was a span of 10 bases.

This clone occurred a few times. V and J are TRBV2 and TRBJ1-2; 8 bases agree with TRBD1. The V gene's germline CDR1 is SNHLY and CDR2 FYNNEI. The CDR3 is 13 residues long. V trimming: 4 bases; J trimming: 7 bases; junction bases outside the gene matches: 5. This CDR3 reads CASSGQGASGYTF. CDR3 DNA sequence: TGTGCCAGCAGTGGGCAGGGGGCGTCTGGCTACACCTTC.

The rearrangement links TRBV7-9 to TRBJ2-7; 10 bases are a match to TRBD1. This CDR3 region has 16 residues. Germline V gene data show CDR1 as SEHNR and CDR2 as FQNEAQ (reference sequence). The V segment lost 3 bases and the J segment 3 bases; nucleotides outside the gene matches: 8. Written as DNA, the CDR3 is TGTGCCAGCAGCTTTAGAGGGGGACAGGGGAGCTACGAGCAGTACTTC. Translation gives CASSFRGGQGSYEQYF.

The CDR3 spells CASSASGTGNSYEQYF. The CDR3 DNA is TGTGCCAGCAGTGCCTCAGGGACAGGGAACTCCTACGAGCAGTACTTC. The chain couples TRBV25-1 to TRBJ2-7; 9 nucleotides match TRBD1. The CDR3 covers 16 residues. Germline V CDR1 and CDR2: MGHDK, SYGVNS. The junction had 7 bases not matched to a gene; V was cut back by 4 bases and J by 0 bases.

The CDR3 loop is CASSFTGRNTEAFF. DNA for the CDR3: TGTGCCAGCAGCTTTACAGGAAGGAACACTGAAGCTTTCTTT. The gene calls are TRBV7-2 and TRBJ1-1, with D maybe TRBD1 (5 bases). V lost 3 bases to trimming and J lost 1 base, with 9 bases between them. The CDR3 consists of 14 residues. From germline, CDR1 is SGHTA and CDR2 FQGNSA.

V is TRBV19 and J is TRBJ1-1; 10 positions agree with TRBD1. The V and J ends lost 6 bases and 5 bases, in that order; junction bases with no gene match: 6. The CDR3 has 14 residues. From germline, CDR1 is LNHDA and CDR2 SQIVND (reference sequence). The CDR3 nucleotides are TGTGCCAGTAGGACAGGGGGCGCTTTGACTGAAGCTTTCTTT. Its protein is CASRTGGALTEAFF. Together with reference TRBV19 and TRBJ1-1, the CDR3 gives the full variable domain: DGGITQSPKYLFRKEGQNVTLSCEQNLNHDAMYWYRQDPGQGLRLIYYSQIVNDFQKGDIAEGYSVSREKKESFPLTVTSAQKNPTAFYLCASRTGGALTEAFFGQGTRLTVV.

The genes are TRBV5-5 and TRBJ2-5; 7 nucleotides match TRBD2. Germline V gives CDR1 SGHKS, CDR2 YYEKEE (reference sequence). The V segment lost 4 bases and the J segment 5 bases; nucleotides outside the gene matches: 8. The CDR3 totals 14 residues. This CDR3 reads CASSVGGVEETQYF. DNA of the CDR3: TGTGCCAGCAGCGTTGGGGGGGTGGAGGAGACCCAGTACTTC.

This rearrangement joins TRBV3-1 (or the pseudogene TRBV3-2) to TRBJ1-2; D may be TRBD1 (6 bases). V lost 5 bases to trimming and J lost 8 bases, with 21 bases between them. Germline lookup yields CDR1 LGHDT and CDR2 YNNKEL (reference sequence). The CDR3 totals 15 residues. The DNA for the CDR3 is TGTGCCAGCAGCGATAGAGGGGCAGGGGTAAGGGGCTACACCTTC. The encoded protein is CASSDRGAGVRGYTF.

The J gene is TRBJ1-4, the V gene TRBV5-1; TRBD1 agrees at 8 bases. The length of the CDR3 is 13 residues. V trimming: 5 bases; J trimming: 8 bases; junction bases outside the gene matches: 5. CDR1 SGHRS and CDR2 YFSETQ come from the germline V gene. CDR3 region: CASRYDRGEKLFF. In DNA form, the CDR3 reads TGCGCCAGCAGATACGACAGGGGCGAAAAACTGTTTTTT.

The chain uses TRBV4-2 and TRBJ2-2; 9 bases align to TRBD2. This CDR3 spans 18 amino acids. CDR1 is LGHNA and CDR2 is YNFKEQ in the germline V gene. V trimming: 0 bases; J trimming: 0 bases; junction bases outside the gene matches: 5. The CDR3 DNA reads TGTGCCAGCAGCCAAGAACCGGCGGGAGGGCCGAACACCGGGGAGCTGTTTTTT. Its translation: CASSQEPAGGPNTGELFF.

The rearrangement joins TRBV5-1 to TRBJ1-2; 7 bases align to TRBD1. The CDR3 is 15 residues long. V gave up 0 bases and J gave up 4 bases; unmatched junction bases: 6. CDR1 is SGHRS and CDR2 is YFSETQ in the germline V gene. The CDR3 region has the DNA TGCGCCAGCAGCTTGGATCCGGGACAGACCTATGGCTACACCTTC. Amino acid sequence: CASSLDPGQTYGYTF.

The CDR3 here is CASSVDRTSNSPLHF. CDR3 nucleotide sequence: TGTGCCAGCTCCGTGGACAGGACATCTAATTCACCCCTCCACTTT. The gene calls are TRBV18 and TRBJ1-6; 7 positions agree with TRBD1. The trim removed 6 bases at V and 6 bases at J, leaving 8 bases unmatched. This CDR3 spans 15 amino acids. Per germline, CDR1 KGHSH and CDR2 LQKENI.

In this sample, this clone turned up a few times. The chain couples TRBV7-6 to TRBJ1-1; 7 bases agree with TRBD1. The V segment lost 5 bases and the J segment 0 bases; nucleotides outside the gene matches: 9. CDR3 size: 16 residues. CDR1 is SGHVS and CDR2 is FNYEAQ in the germline V gene. The CDR3 loop reads CASSDEDRFMNTEAFF. In DNA form, the CDR3 reads TGTGCCAGCAGCGACGAGGACAGGTTCATGAACACTGAAGCTTTCTTT.

CDR3 DNA sequence: TGTGCCAGCAGCTCCAATACAGTGAACACCGGGGAGCTGTTTTTT. It codes for CASSSNTVNTGELFF. The V gene is TRBV7-6, the J gene TRBJ2-2; D not certain. V was trimmed by 4 bases and J by 1 base, leaving 10 bases between them. CDR1 SGHVS and CDR2 FNYEAQ come from the germline V gene. This CDR3 has 15 residues.

J is TRBJ1-3 and V is TRBV29-1; D is undetermined. Trimming shortened V by 7 bases and J by 5 bases, and 15 bases separated the two germline ends. Germline values: CDR1 SQVTM, CDR2 ANQGSEA. This CDR3 contains 13 residues. In DNA form, the CDR3 reads TGCAGCGGCCGAACCGCAGACAGAAACACCATATATTTT. Its protein product is CSGRTADRNTIYF. Based on the CDR3 plus reference TRBV29-1 and TRBJ1-3, the full variable domain is SAVISQKPSRDICQRGTSLTIQCQVDSQVTMMFWYRQQPGQSLTLIATANQGSEATYESGFVIDKFPISRPNLTFSTLTVSNMSPEDSSIYLCSGRTADRNTIYFGEGSWLTVV.